This T cell receptor (beta chain) was captured in a study of graft-versus-host responses after intestinal transplantation. Libraries were prepared by immunoSEQ multiplex PCR; TCRdb keeps only in-frame clonotypes and omits some of them. This sample has 35,000 to 45,000 clones, with 90% to 95% found just once. Per the germline V gene, CDR1 is SEHNR and CDR2 is FQNEAQ (reference sequence). The V gene lost 4 bases and the J gene lost 0 bases, with 7 bases spanning the gap. The CDR3 has 13 amino acids. The chain carries TRBV7-9 and TRBJ2-7, with D unresolved. The TCR sequence derives from a human patient who received an intestinal transplant, so some T cells may come from the graft donor. The sample here was PBMCs, taken less than 750 days after intestinal transplantation. The CDR3 region has the DNA TGTGCCAGCAGCTCCAACAGCTCCTACGAGCAGTACTTC. It is translated as CASSSNSSYEQYF.